These 10 T cell receptor beta chains came from one sample sequenced in a study of T-cell memory formation after mild COVID-19. TCRdb re-analysed the 5' RACE reads in MiXCR, keeping a single row per CDR3 protein. The table records around 530,000 distinct CDR3 sequences, roughly 20% of them present only once. The material sequenced was PBMCs or a T cell subset sorted from them (not recorded which). The receptors were sampled from an adult woman who had mild COVID-19 (a few samples of this study predate the infection). Cell type and time point are not known.

This clonotype occurred a few times. The chain recombines TRBV5-5 with TRBJ2-7; D is unclear. The CDR3 loop spans 14 amino acids. Germline values: CDR1 SGHKS, CDR2 YYEKEE (reference sequence). V lost 1 base and J lost 0, with 8 bases in between. The CDR3 DNA follows: TGTGCCAGCAGCTTGCCGACTGGCTCCTACGAGCAGTACTTC. It yields the protein CASSLPTGSYEQYF.

The V gene is TRBV5-5, the J gene TRBJ2-7, with 9 bases lining up with TRBD1. Germline V gene data show CDR1 as SGHKS and CDR2 as YYEKEE (reference sequence). J was trimmed by 4 bases and V by 4 bases; bases with no gene match: 6. The CDR3 extends over 14 amino acids. DNA for the CDR3: TGTGCCAGCAGCGTTCGGGACAGGGCTTACGAGCAGTACTTC. Encoded protein: CASSVRDRAYEQYF.

The rearrangement uses TRBV21-1 and TRBJ2-1; the table's D call, TRBD2, has no DNA check behind it. TRBV21-1 is deemed a pseudogene. There are 15 residues in the CDR3. CDR3 DNA sequence: TGTGCCAGCAGCAAATGTAGCGGTCTAAACAGTGAGCAGTTCTTC. Translated, it gives CASSKCSGLNSEQFF.

The chain recombines TRBV5-1 with TRBJ2-7, with 12 bases that match TRBD1. This CDR3 is 15 amino acids long. V shed 0 bases, J shed 6 bases, and the junction held 4 bases outside the gene matches. Germline CDR1 reads SGHRS; CDR2 reads YFSETQ. The CDR3 nucleotides read TGCGCCAGCAGCTTGGCCGGGACAGGGGGCTTCGAGCAGTACTTC. Protein sequence: CASSLAGTGGFEQYF.

This chain links TRBV18 with TRBJ1-1, with D uncertain. V gave up 2 bases and J gave up 7 bases, with 11 bases separating them. Per germline, CDR1 KGHSH and CDR2 LQKENI. The CDR3 sequence is 13 residues long. CDR3 residues: CASSPDQGGEAFF. In DNA, the CDR3 is TGTGCCAGCTCACCAGACCAAGGAGGTGAAGCTTTCTTT.

The chain has TRBV18 and TRBJ2-1, with D possibly matching TRBD1 (5 bases). In germline, CDR1 is KGHSH, CDR2 LQKENI. The V end was cut by 5 bases, the J end by 10 bases, with 15 bases between. This CDR3 region has 13 residues. This chain's CDR3 is CASSEIQGLEQFF. CDR3 nucleotides: TGTGCCAGCTCAGAAATCCAGGGCCTCGAGCAGTTCTTC.

CDR3 amino acids: CASSTDRDLNYEQYF. The CDR3 DNA sequence: TGTGCCAGCAGTACGGACAGGGACCTAAACTACGAGCAGTACTTC. This sequence joins TRBV2 and TRBJ2-7; 8 nucleotides match TRBD1. This CDR3 is built from 15 residues. Unmatched junction bases numbered 9, after V lost 5 bases and J lost 3 bases. Per germline, CDR1 SNHLY and CDR2 FYNNEI.

This clonotype was detected only a few times. The chain employs TRBV12-3 or TRBV12-4 and TRBJ1-2; a possible D gene is TRBD1 (6 bases). The CDR3 is 15 residues long. The V gene lost 5 bases and the J gene lost 1 base, with 14 bases spanning the gap. This chain's CDR3 is CASSQRQERNYGYTF. CDR3 sequence (DNA): TGTGCCAGCAGTCAACGACAGGAGCGTAACTATGGCTACACCTTC.

The chain couples TRBV4-1 to TRBJ2-2, with D unresolved. The CDR3 has 13 amino acids. V lost 3 bases, J lost 1 base, and 3 bases lay in between. Per the germline V gene, CDR1 is MGHRA and CDR2 is YSYEKL. The CDR3 loop reads CASSHQNTGELFF. DNA of the CDR3: TGCGCCAGCAGCCACCAGAACACCGGGGAGCTGTTTTTT.

The chain links TRBV19 to TRBJ2-7, with D possibly matching TRBD1 (6 bases). The CDR3 length is 14 residues. Trimming removed 3 bases at V and 1 base at J, with 10 bases between. Germline loops: CDR1 LNHDA, CDR2 SQIVND (reference sequence). The DNA for the CDR3 is TGTGCCAGTAGTATCCACAGGGAGTCCTACGAGCAGTACTTC. This sequence encodes CASSIHRESYEQYF.